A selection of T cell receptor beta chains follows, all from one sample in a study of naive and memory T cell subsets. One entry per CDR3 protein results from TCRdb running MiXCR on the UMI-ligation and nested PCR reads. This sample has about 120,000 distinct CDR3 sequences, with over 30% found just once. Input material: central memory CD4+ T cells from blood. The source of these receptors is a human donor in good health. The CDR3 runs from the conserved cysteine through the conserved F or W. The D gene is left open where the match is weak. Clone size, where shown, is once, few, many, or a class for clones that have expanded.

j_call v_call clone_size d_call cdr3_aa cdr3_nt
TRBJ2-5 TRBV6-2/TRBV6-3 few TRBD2 CASSSTSGTQETQYF TGTGCCAGCAGTTCGACTAGCGGGACTCAAGAGACCCAGTACTTC
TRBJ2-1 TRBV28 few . CASMGMAYNEQFF TGTGCCAGTATGGGGATGGCTTACAATGAGCAGTTCTTC
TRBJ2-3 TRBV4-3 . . CASSQDWNTRTDTQYF TGCGCCAGCAGCCAAGATTGGAACACACGCACAGATACGCAGTATTTT
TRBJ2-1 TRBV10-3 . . CAISGGSNEQFF TGTGCCATCAGTGGAGGATCCAATGAGCAGTTCTTC
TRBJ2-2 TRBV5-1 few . CASSPRLTGLNTGELFF TGCGCCAGCAGCCCTCGCCTGACAGGATTGAACACCGGGGAGCTGTTTTTT
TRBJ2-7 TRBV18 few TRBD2 CASSRAGSRGEQYF TGTGCCAGCTCACGGGCAGGGTCGCGGGGGGAGCAGTACTTC
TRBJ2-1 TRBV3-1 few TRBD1 CASSQIRDRPGNEQFF TGTGCCAGCAGCCAAATCCGGGACAGGCCCGGCAATGAGCAGTTCTTC
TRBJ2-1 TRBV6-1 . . CASRGTGTQYNEQFF TGTGCCAGCCGAGGGACCGGGACCCAATACAATGAGCAGTTCTTC
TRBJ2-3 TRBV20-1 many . CSARLNTDTQYF TGCAGTGCTAGGCTTAACACAGATACGCAGTATTTT
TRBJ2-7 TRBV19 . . CASSPRGSSYEQYF TGTGCCAGTAGTCCCCGGGGCTCTTCCTACGAGCAGTACTTC
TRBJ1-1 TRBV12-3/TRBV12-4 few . CASRGDMLNTEAFF TGTGCCAGCAGGGGGGATATGCTGAACACTGAAGCTTTCTTT
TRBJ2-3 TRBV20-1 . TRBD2 CSAGLAGPDTQYF TGCAGTGCCGGACTAGCGGGACCGGATACGCAGTATTTT
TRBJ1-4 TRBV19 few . CASSEMGLSNEKLFF TGTGCCAGTAGCGAAATGGGACTCTCCAATGAAAAACTGTTTTTT
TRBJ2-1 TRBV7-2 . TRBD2 CASSFTSGSKSEQFF TGTGCCAGCAGCTTCACTAGCGGGAGTAAGAGTGAGCAGTTCTTC
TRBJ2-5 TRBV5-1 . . CASSFEGFQETQYF TGCGCCAGCAGCTTCGAGGGGTTCCAAGAGACCCAGTACTTC
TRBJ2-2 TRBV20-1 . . CSATLRGSTGELFF TGCAGTGCTACATTAAGGGGTAGCACCGGGGAGCTGTTTTTT
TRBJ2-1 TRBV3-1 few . CASSFGYNEQFF TGTGCCAGCAGCTTCGGATACAATGAGCAGTTCTTC
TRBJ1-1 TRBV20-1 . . CSARDFRQIEAFF TGCAGTGCTAGAGATTTTAGACAGATTGAAGCTTTCTTT
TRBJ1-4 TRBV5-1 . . CASSLFGAGDSTNEKLFF TGCGCCAGCAGCTTGTTTGGTGCAGGGGACTCAACTAATGAAAAACTGTTTTTT
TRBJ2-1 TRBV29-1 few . CSVVRVGNEQFF TGCAGCGTTGTGAGGGTGGGGAATGAGCAGTTCTTC
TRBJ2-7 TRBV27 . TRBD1 CASSLKGTGEYEQYF TGTGCCAGCAGTTTAAAAGGGACAGGGGAATACGAGCAGTACTTC
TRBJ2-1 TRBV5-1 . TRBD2 CASSLVGLADNEQFF TGCGCCAGCAGCTTGGTGGGACTAGCGGACAATGAGCAGTTCTTC
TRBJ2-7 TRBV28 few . CASSLPASYEQYF TGTGCCAGCAGTTTGCCGGCCAGCTACGAGCAGTACTTC
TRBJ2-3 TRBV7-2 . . CASSVTDTQYF TGCGCCAGCAGCGTCACAGATACGCAGTATTTT
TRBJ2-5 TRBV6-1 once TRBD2 CASRDSGNYGETQYF TGTGCCAGCAGAGATAGCGGGAACTACGGGGAGACCCAGTACTTC